These 26 T cell receptor beta chains came from one sample sequenced in a study of blood T cell repertoires in COVID-19. Here immunoSEQ multiplex PCR was the method, and the copy in TCRdb shows in-frame clones only, minus some. In the table there are 45,000 to 60,000 clones, around 80% of which are singletons. The specimen sequenced was peripheral blood. Every receptor here comes from an elderly woman with acute or convalescent COVID-19.

This chain connects TRBV6-6 to TRBJ1-5, with 8 bases aligning to TRBD1. Germline values: CDR1 MNHNY, CDR2 SVGAGI (reference sequence). V trimming: 6 bases; J trimming: 3 bases; junction bases outside the gene matches: 4. The CDR3 is made up of 14 amino acids. DNA of the CDR3: TGTGCCAGCAGCCCAGGGGGCTCCAATCAGCCCCAGCATTTT. Translated: CASSPGGSNQPQHF.

The chain combines TRBV5-4 with TRBJ1-2, with 9 bases identical to TRBD1. With V trimmed by 5 bases and J by 0 bases, 14 bases remained unmatched. Germline values: CDR1 SGHNT, CDR2 YYREEE (reference sequence). The CDR3 covers 18 residues. CDR3 bases: TGTGCCAGCAGTCTGGGACAGGGTCTGAAGCTGGCTAACTATGGCTACACCTTC. Translating it yields CASSLGQGLKLANYGYTF.

The chain links TRBV19 to TRBJ1-5; 9 nucleotides match TRBD1. Germline-derived CDR1 and CDR2 are LNHDA and SQIVND (reference sequence). Trimming cost V 6 bases and J 8 bases; bases outside gene matches: 5. The CDR3 length is 13 residues. The CDR3 spells CASRGTGLEPQHF. DNA for the CDR3: TGTGCCAGTAGAGGGACAGGGCTGGAGCCCCAGCATTTT.

The chain carries TRBV19 and TRBJ2-5; tentatively, D is TRBD2 (7 bases). CDR3 length equals 14 residues. Germline V gene sequence: CDR1 LNHDA, CDR2 SQIVND (reference sequence). Trimming stripped 6 bases from V and 5 bases from J, with 16 bases between. CDR3 residues: CASRMGGPGETQYF. The CDR3 DNA reads TGTGCCAGTAGGATGGGGGGGCCGGGTGAGACCCAGTACTTC.

This chain joins TRBV5-1 and TRBJ2-5, with 9 bases matching TRBD1. The CDR3 spans 14 residues. CDR1 is SGHRS, CDR2 YFSETQ, per germline. After removal of 5 bases from V and 4 bases from J, the junction contained 6 bases not matched to a gene. CDR3: CASSSLTGGETQYF. CDR3 sequence (DNA): TGCGCCAGCAGTTCCCTGACAGGGGGAGAGACCCAGTACTTC.

In this sample, this clone turned up once. The gene calls are TRBV5-1 and TRBJ2-1; 10 nucleotides agree with TRBD2. Per germline, CDR1 SGHRS and CDR2 YFSETQ. The CDR3 loop spans 19 amino acids. V dropped 4 bases and J dropped 0; count of bases not matched to a gene: 13. CDR3 sequence: CASSLQRGRTSGSYNEQFF. Here the CDR3 DNA reads TGCGCCAGCAGCCTCCAGCGGGGGCGGACTAGCGGCTCCTACAATGAGCAGTTCTTC.

The V gene is TRBV7-9, the J gene TRBJ2-1; 9 bases line up with TRBD1. The germline V gene has CDR1 SEHNR and CDR2 FQNEAQ (reference sequence). The V and J ends lost 2 bases and 8 bases, in that order; junction bases with no gene match: 7. The CDR3 covers 15 residues. Here the CDR3 reads CASSLNRGRWDEQFF. The CDR3 DNA follows: TGTGCCAGCAGCTTAAACAGGGGGCGATGGGATGAGCAGTTCTTC.

This sequence joins TRBV6-1 and TRBJ2-3, with TRBD2 as a possible D gene (7 bases). This CDR3 comprises 17 residues. V dropped 2 bases and J dropped 0 bases, with 15 bases sitting between them. Germline V gives CDR1 MNHNS, CDR2 SASEGT. The CDR3: CASSELAGGGSTDTQYF. CDR3 DNA: TGTGCCAGCAGTGAACTGGCTGGCGGGGGCAGCACAGATACGCAGTATTTT.

The rearrangement links TRBV5-8 to TRBJ1-5; D perhaps matches TRBD1 (5 bases). Germline V gene sequence: CDR1 SGHTS, CDR2 YDEGEE. Trimming cost V 4 bases and J 2 bases, with 16 bases left between them. CDR3 length equals 16 residues. The DNA for the CDR3 is TGTGCCAGCAGCGGCCGGGGGGGAGTAGGCAATCAGCCCCAGCATTTT. This encodes CASSGRGGVGNQPQHF.

The chain couples TRBV18 to TRBJ2-7, with a possible D match to TRBD2 (7 bases). CDR1 is KGHSH and CDR2 is LQKENI in the germline V gene. V gave up 3 bases and J gave up 6 bases, with 12 bases separating them. This CDR3 contains 13 residues. CDR3: CASSPAGAVEQYF. CDR3 nucleotides: TGTGCCAGCTCACCTGCGGGGGCTGTCGAGCAGTACTTC.

This sequence joins TRBV11-2 and TRBJ1-1; 9 bases fit TRBD1. The germline gives CDR1 SGHAT, CDR2 FQNNGV. CDR3 length: 17 amino acids. J gave up 3 bases and V 2 bases, and 10 bases lay outside the gene matches. The CDR3 region has the DNA TGTGCCAGCAGCTTATGGGGACAGGGAGGACGTGACACTGAAGCTTTCTTT. Protein: CASSLWGQGGRDTEAFF.

The V call is TRBV19, the J call TRBJ2-5; 12 nucleotides align to TRBD1. The junction had 5 bases not matched to a gene; V was cut back by 4 bases and J by 5 bases. Germline CDR1 reads LNHDA; CDR2 reads SQIVND (reference sequence). The CDR3 loop spans 15 amino acids. Written as DNA, the CDR3 is TGTGCCAGTAGTACAGGGACAGGGGGCGGCGAGACCCAGTACTTC. Protein: CASSTGTGGGETQYF.

The CDR3 spells CASSWGTQGGGYTF. CDR3 nucleotide sequence: TGCGCCAGCAGCTGGGGAACGCAGGGTGGAGGCTACACCTTC. This sequence joins TRBV5-1 and TRBJ1-2; D might be TRBD1 (5 bases). The CDR3 is made up of 14 amino acids. CDR1 is SGHRS, CDR2 YFSETQ, per germline. Deletions cut 3 bases from V and 8 bases from J, with 17 bases between.

This clone was counted only a few times. This chain connects TRBV2 to TRBJ2-2; 10 nucleotides agree with TRBD2. The CDR3 totals 17 residues. CDR1 and CDR2 (germline): SNHLY, FYNNEI. V lost 6 bases, J lost 2 bases, and 9 bases stayed unmatched. Written as DNA, the CDR3 is TGTGCCAGCAGCCGGTCCCCTAGCGGGAGTAACACCGGGGAGCTGTTTTTT. It yields the protein CASSRSPSGSNTGELFF.

The chain is built from TRBV28 and TRBJ1-1, with D unclear. This CDR3 has 16 residues. CDR1 and CDR2 (germline): MDHEN, SYDVKM. V was trimmed by 4 bases and J by 0 bases, leaving 15 bases between them. CDR3 residues: CASSSSRHRLNTEAFF. CDR3 bases: TGTGCCAGCAGTTCAAGCAGACACCGCCTGAACACTGAAGCTTTCTTT.

The chain has TRBV5-1 and TRBJ2-3; 9 bases map to TRBD2. V shed 0 bases and J 2 bases; nucleotides not matched to a gene: 7. This CDR3 is built from 17 residues. The germline gives CDR1 SGHRS, CDR2 YFSETQ. The CDR3 sequence: CASSLGTTSGNTDTQYF. The DNA of the CDR3 is TGCGCCAGCAGCTTGGGTACGACTAGCGGCAACACAGATACGCAGTATTTT.

The rearrangement joins TRBV14 to TRBJ2-3; 10 bases match TRBD2. CDR1 and CDR2 from the germline V gene are SGHDN and FVKESK. Germline trimming cut 3 bases from V and 1 base from J; bases unmatched to any gene: 1. The CDR3 extends over 15 amino acids. The CDR3 region has the DNA TGTGCCAGCAGCCAGGGGACTAGCGGCACAGATACGCAGTATTTT. It translates to CASSQGTSGTDTQYF.

This rearrangement joins TRBV7-9 to TRBJ2-1, with D perhaps TRBD2 (5 bases). The CDR3 sequence is 16 residues long. The V and J ends lost 5 bases and 0 bases respectively, with 14 bases between them. The germline gives CDR1 SEHNR, CDR2 FQNEAQ (reference sequence). CDR3 sequence reads: CASSPKRRLSYNEQFF. The CDR3 DNA reads as TGTGCCAGCAGCCCCAAGCGGAGGCTCTCCTACAATGAGCAGTTCTTC. Full variable domain (outside the CDR3, taken from reference TRBV7-9 and TRBJ2-1): DTGVSQNPRHKITKRGQNVTFRCDPISEHNRLYWYRQTLGQGPEFLTYFQNEAQLEKSRLLSDRFSAERPKGSFSTLEIQRTEQGDSAMYLCASSPKRRLSYNEQFFGPGTRLTVL.

The CDR3 loop is CASSPSNGFTDTQYF. DNA of the CDR3: TGTGCCAGCAGCCCTAGTAACGGATTCACAGATACGCAGTATTTT. The chain has TRBV7-8 and TRBJ2-3; D remains ambiguous. The CDR3 contains 15 residues. Germline CDR1 reads SGHVS; CDR2 reads FQNEAQ. V lost 5 bases to trimming and J lost 2 bases, with 14 bases between them.

Turning to this clone: This sample includes further DNA sequences coding for the same CDR3. This chain links TRBV6-5 with TRBJ2-7; TRBD1 is a possible D gene (5 bases). This CDR3 region has 14 residues. The V gene's germline CDR1 is MNHEY and CDR2 SVGAGI. V lost 6 bases, J lost 4 bases, and 16 bases lay in between. CDR3 nucleotides: TGTGCCAGCAGCCCCGGTACAGGAAGGTACGAGCAGTACTTC. It yields the protein CASSPGTGRYEQYF.

The chain combines TRBV9 with TRBJ1-1; 7 nucleotides align to TRBD1. Germline trimming cut 2 bases from V and 3 bases from J; bases unmatched to any gene: 7. The germline gives CDR1 SGDLS, CDR2 YYNGEE. CDR3 length equals 15 residues. In DNA form, the CDR3 reads TGTGCCAGCAGCGTGACCGGGACAGACTACACTGAAGCTTTCTTT. Translation: CASSVTGTDYTEAFF.

The V and J genes are TRBV6-5 and TRBJ2-6, with D uncertain. The germline gives CDR1 MNHEY, CDR2 SVGAGI. CDR3 length: 14 amino acids. V was cut by 6 bases and J by 0 bases, with 6 bases left in between. CDR3 nucleotide sequence: TGTGCCAGCAGGATCTACTCTGGGGCCAACGTCCTGACTTTC. As protein: CASRIYSGANVLTF.

The V gene is TRBV5-1, the J gene TRBJ2-2; tentatively, D is TRBD2 (6 bases). With 4 bases removed from V and 5 bases from J, the gap between germline ends came to 18 bases. This CDR3 is 16 amino acids long. Germline V CDR1 and CDR2: SGHRS, YFSETQ. The CDR3 DNA follows: TGCGCCAGCAGCATGAACCCCGGGACTCTGACCGGGGAGCTGTTTTTT. Its protein product is CASSMNPGTLTGELFF.

The chain couples TRBV19 to TRBJ1-2; D uncertain. Trimming stripped 8 bases from V and 6 bases from J, with 22 bases between. The germline CDR1 and CDR2 sequences are LNHDA and SQIVND (reference sequence). This CDR3 has 15 residues. The DNA for the CDR3 is TGTGCCAGTCAGGAGGAATTTGGGCGACCAAATGGCTACACCTTC. Its protein is CASQEEFGRPNGYTF. The full variable domain, in which reference TRBV19 and TRBJ1-2 provide the parts outside the CDR3, is DGGITQSPKYLFRKEGQNVTLSCEQNLNHDAMYWYRQDPGQGLRLIYYSQIVNDFQKGDIAEGYSVSREKKESFPLTVTSAQKNPTAFYLCASQEEFGRPNGYTFGSGTRLTVV.

The chain employs TRBV28 and TRBJ2-2; TRBD2 aligns across 10 bases. The CDR3 has 15 amino acids. The V segment lost 5 bases and the J segment 5 bases; nucleotides outside the gene matches: 5. Germline V gene lookup returns CDR1 MDHEN and CDR2 SYDVKM. The CDR3, as DNA: TGTGCCAGCAGTCCATCGGGACTAGCGACCGGGGAGCTGTTTTTT. It encodes CASSPSGLATGELFF.

This rearrangement joins TRBV5-1 to TRBJ2-1; no definite D call. The CDR3 is 15 residues long. Germline V CDR1 and CDR2: SGHRS, YFSETQ. Trimming took off 4 bases at V and 3 bases at J, with 14 bases between the two ends. The CDR3 nucleotides read TGCGCCAGCAGCCCCCGGTCAGGCCTCTACAATGAGCAGTTCTTC. Protein sequence: CASSPRSGLYNEQFF.